This T cell receptor (beta chain) was identified during a study of blood T cell repertoires in COVID-19. The wider study: Researchers got acute and convalescent COVID-19 samples from the United States, Italy and Spain. The analysed material was cDNA or gDNA that came from T cells, B-cell-depleted T cells, or PBMCs.

Profiling relied on immunoSEQ multiplex PCR, and the TCRdb table lists in-frame clones only, not all of them. The sample has about 250,000 clones, 75% to 90% seen once; the top ten hold less than 3%. The CDR3 sequence is 16 residues long. CDR1 is LGHNA and CDR2 is YNFKEQ in the germline V gene. V was clipped by 0 bases and J by 3 bases, with 12 bases between them. Sequences were obtained from peripheral blood. The chain joins TRBV4-2 to TRBJ1-3; TRBD1 is a possible D gene (5 bases). This clonotype was obtained from a woman aged 30 to 39 with active or convalescent COVID-19. The CDR3 coding sequence is TGTGCCAGCAGCCAAGAGATCAGGGTAGGTGGAAACACCATATATTTT. Translation: CASSQEIRVGGNTIYF.